This T cell receptor (beta chain) derives from a study of blood T cell repertoires in COVID-19. Study-level information: Whether acute or convalescent, the COVID-19 samples came from the United States, Italy and Spain. Sources were T cells, B-cell-depleted T cells, or PBMCs; the material itself was cDNA or gDNA.

In the original analysis: Reference gene primers were amplified, and this amplification served to estimate nucleated cell counts. Libraries were prepared by immunoSEQ multiplex PCR; TCRdb keeps only in-frame clonotypes and omits some of them. The V and J calls and clone size are taken from that table; D and trimming were inferred from the DNA. In the table there are over 45,000 clones, around 84% of which are singletons. V shed 0 bases and J shed 2 bases, with 11 bases lying between them. The CDR3 runs to 15 residues. CDR1 SNHLY and CDR2 FYNNEI come from the germline V gene. V usage is TRBV2 and J usage is TRBJ2-7; a possible D gene is TRBD1 (6 bases). Source material: peripheral blood. This clonotype was sampled from a human donor in a cohort sampled during active or convalescent COVID-19. The DNA for the CDR3 is TGTGCCAGCAGTGAAGCCTGGGGGCAGGCCTACGAGCAGTACTTC. Translating gives CASSEAWGQAYEQYF.